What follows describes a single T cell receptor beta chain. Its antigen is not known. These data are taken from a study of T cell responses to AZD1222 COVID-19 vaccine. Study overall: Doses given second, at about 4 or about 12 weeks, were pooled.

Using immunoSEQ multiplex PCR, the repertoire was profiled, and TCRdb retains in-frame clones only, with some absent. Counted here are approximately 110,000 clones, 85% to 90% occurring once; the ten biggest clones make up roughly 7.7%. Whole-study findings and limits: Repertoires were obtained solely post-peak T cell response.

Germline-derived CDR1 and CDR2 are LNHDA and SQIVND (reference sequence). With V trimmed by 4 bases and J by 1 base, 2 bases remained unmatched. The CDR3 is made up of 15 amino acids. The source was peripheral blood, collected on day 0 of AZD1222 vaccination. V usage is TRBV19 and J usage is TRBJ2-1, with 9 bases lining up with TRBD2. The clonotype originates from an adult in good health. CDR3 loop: CASSTLAGSYNEQFF. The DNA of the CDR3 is TGTGCCAGTAGTACTCTAGCGGGATCCTACAATGAGCAGTTCTTC.